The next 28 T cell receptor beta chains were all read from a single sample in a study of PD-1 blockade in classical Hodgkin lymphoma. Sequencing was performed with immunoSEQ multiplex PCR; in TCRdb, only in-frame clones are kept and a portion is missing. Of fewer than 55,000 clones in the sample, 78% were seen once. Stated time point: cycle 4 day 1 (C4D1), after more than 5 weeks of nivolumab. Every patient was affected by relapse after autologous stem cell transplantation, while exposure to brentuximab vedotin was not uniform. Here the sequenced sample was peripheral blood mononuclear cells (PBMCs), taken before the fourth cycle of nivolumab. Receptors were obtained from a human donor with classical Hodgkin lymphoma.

For the CDR3, the DNA is TGTGCCAGCAGTGAAGGGACAACTAATGAAAAACTGTTTTTT. This sequence encodes CASSEGTTNEKLFF. The rearrangement joins TRBV25-1 to TRBJ1-4; no firm D call. Trimming shortened V by 2 bases and J by 0 bases, and 4 bases separated the two germline ends. The CDR3 consists of 14 residues. Per the germline V gene, CDR1 is MGHDK and CDR2 is SYGVNS.

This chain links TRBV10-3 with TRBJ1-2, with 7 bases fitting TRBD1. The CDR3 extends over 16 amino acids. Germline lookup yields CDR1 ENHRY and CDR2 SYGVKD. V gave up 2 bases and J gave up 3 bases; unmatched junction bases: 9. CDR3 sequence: CAISEPGGGADYGYTF. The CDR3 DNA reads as TGTGCCATCAGTGAGCCGGGAGGGGGCGCCGACTATGGCTACACCTTC.

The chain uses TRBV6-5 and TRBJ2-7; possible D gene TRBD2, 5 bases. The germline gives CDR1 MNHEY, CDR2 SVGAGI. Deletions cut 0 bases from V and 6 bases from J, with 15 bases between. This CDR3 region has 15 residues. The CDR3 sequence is CASSYSFGVASEQYF. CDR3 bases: TGTGCCAGCAGTTACTCGTTCGGGGTGGCCAGCGAGCAGTACTTC.

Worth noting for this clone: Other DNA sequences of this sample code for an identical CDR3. The CDR3 coding sequence is TGTGCCAGCTCACCAACGGGACCTGTTGCTTACGAGCAGTACTTC. This sequence encodes CASSPTGPVAYEQYF. The V and J genes are TRBV18 and TRBJ2-7; D tentatively reads TRBD1 or TRBD2 (5 bases each). The CDR3 is 15 residues long. Trimming took off 2 bases at V and 4 bases at J, with 15 bases between the two ends. CDR1 and CDR2 (germline): KGHSH, LQKENI.

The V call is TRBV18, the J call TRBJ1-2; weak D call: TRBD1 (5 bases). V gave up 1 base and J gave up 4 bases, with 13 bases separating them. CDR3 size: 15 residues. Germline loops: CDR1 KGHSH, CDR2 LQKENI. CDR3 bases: TGTGCCAGCTCACCACGTGAGACAGACCCCTATGGCTACACCTTC. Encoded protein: CASSPRETDPYGYTF.

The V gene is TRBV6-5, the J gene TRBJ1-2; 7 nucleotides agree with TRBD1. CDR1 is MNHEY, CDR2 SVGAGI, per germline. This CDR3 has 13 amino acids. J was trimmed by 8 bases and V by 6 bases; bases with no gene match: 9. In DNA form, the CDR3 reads TGTGCCAGCAGACGCACAGGGGATCAGGGCTACACCTTC. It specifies CASRRTGDQGYTF.

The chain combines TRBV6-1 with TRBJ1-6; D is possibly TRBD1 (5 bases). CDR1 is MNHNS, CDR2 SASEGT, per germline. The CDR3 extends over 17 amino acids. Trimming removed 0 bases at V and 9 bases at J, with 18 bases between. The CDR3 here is CASSEALKGSIGSPLHF. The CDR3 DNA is TGTGCCAGCAGTGAAGCGCTAAAGGGGAGTATAGGTTCACCCCTCCACTTT.

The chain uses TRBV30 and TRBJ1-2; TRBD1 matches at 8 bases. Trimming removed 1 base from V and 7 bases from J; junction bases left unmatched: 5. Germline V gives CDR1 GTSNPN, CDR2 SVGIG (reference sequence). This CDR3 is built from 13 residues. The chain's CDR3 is CAWSESGGSGYTF. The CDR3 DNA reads TGTGCCTGGAGTGAGTCAGGGGGCTCTGGCTACACCTTC.

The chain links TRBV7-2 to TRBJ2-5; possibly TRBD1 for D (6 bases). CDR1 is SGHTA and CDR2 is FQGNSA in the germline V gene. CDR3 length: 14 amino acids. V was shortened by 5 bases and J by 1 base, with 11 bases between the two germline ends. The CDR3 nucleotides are TGTGCCAGCAGCCAGGGGTGGGCCCAAGAGACCCAGTACTTC. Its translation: CASSQGWAQETQYF.

The CDR3 nucleotides are TGCGCCAGCAGCGCCATAGTCCAAGAGACCCAGTACTTC. It is translated as CASSAIVQETQYF. The chain combines TRBV5-1 with TRBJ2-5; D gene ambiguous. From germline, CDR1 is SGHRS and CDR2 YFSETQ. The CDR3 runs to 13 residues. The V end was cut by 4 bases, the J end by 1 base, with 8 bases between.

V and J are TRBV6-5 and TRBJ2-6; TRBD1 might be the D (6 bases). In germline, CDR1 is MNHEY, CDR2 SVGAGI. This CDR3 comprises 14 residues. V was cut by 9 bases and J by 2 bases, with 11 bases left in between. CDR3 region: CASSNRAGANVLTF. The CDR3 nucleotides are TGTGCCAGTTCAAACAGGGCTGGGGCCAACGTCCTGACTTTC.

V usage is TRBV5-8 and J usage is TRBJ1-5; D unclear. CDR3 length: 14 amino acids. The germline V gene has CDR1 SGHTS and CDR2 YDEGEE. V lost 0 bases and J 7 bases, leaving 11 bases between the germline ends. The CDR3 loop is CASSLEGGRQPQHF. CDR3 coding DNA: TGTGCCAGCAGCTTGGAGGGAGGCCGGCAGCCCCAGCATTTT.

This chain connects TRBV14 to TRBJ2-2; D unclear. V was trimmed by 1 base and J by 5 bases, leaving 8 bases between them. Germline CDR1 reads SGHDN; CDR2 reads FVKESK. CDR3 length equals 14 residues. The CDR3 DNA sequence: TGTGCCAGCAGCCAAGTTGCTCATACCGGGGAGCTGTTTTTT. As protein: CASSQVAHTGELFF.

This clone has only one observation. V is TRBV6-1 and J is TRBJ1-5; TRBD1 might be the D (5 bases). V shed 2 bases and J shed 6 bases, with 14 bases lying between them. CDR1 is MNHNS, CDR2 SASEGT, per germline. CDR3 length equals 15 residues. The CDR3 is CASSESQVGAQPQHF. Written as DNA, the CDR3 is TGTGCCAGCAGTGAAAGTCAGGTCGGGGCTCAGCCCCAGCATTTT.

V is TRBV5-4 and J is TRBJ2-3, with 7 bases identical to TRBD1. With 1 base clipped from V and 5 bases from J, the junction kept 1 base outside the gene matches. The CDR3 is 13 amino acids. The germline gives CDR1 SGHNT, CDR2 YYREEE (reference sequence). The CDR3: CASSLRQGDTQYF. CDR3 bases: TGTGCCAGCAGCTTGAGACAGGGAGATACGCAGTATTTT.

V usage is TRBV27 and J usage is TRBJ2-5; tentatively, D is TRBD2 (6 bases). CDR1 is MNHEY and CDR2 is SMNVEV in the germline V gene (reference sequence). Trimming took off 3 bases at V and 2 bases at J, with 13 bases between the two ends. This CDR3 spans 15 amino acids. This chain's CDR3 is CASSLGGTLQETQYF. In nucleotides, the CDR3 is TGTGCCAGCAGTTTGGGGGGTACTTTACAAGAGACCCAGTACTTC.

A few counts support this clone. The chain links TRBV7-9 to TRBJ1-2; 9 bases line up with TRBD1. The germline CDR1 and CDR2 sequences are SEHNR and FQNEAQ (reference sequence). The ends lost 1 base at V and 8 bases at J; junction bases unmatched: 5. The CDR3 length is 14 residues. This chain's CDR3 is CASSLGDRENGYTF. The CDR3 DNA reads TGTGCCAGCAGCTTAGGGGACAGGGAAAACGGCTACACCTTC.

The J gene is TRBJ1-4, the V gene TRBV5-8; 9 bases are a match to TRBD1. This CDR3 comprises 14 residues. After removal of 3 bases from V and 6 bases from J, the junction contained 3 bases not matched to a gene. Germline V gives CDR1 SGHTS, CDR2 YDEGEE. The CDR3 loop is CASSYRTGDEKLFF. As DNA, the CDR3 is TGTGCCAGCAGCTACCGGACAGGGGATGAAAAACTGTTTTTT.

CDR3 residues: CASSNQDTGSWYGYTF. CDR3 sequence (DNA): TGTGCCAGTAGTAACCAAGATACGGGGTCGTGGTATGGCTACACCTTC. The chain couples TRBV19 to TRBJ1-2; D is undetermined. The germline V gene has CDR1 LNHDA and CDR2 SQIVND (reference sequence). This CDR3 region has 16 residues. V lost 4 bases, J lost 5 bases, and 20 bases lay in between.

The CDR3 is CASSQEAGGDQPQHF. The CDR3 nucleotides read TGTGCCAGTAGTCAGGAAGCAGGTGGAGATCAGCCCCAGCATTTT. The chain couples TRBV19 to TRBJ1-5; no reliable D call. V lost 5 bases and J 5 bases, leaving 16 bases between the germline ends. This CDR3 contains 15 residues. CDR1 and CDR2 (germline): LNHDA, SQIVND (reference sequence).

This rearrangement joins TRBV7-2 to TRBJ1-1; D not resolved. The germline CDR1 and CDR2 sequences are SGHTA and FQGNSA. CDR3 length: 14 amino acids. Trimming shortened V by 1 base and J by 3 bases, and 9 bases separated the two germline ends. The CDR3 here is CASSLGSQHTEAFF. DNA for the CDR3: TGTGCCAGCAGCTTAGGCAGTCAACACACTGAAGCTTTCTTT.

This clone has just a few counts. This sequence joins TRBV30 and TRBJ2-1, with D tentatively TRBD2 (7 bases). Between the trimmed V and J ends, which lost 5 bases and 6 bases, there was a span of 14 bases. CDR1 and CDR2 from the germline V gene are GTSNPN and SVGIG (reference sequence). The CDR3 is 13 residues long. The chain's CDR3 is CAWDAGASNEQFF. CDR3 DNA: TGTGCCTGGGATGCGGGGGCCTCCAATGAGCAGTTCTTC. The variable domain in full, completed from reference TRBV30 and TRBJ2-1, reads SQTIHQWPATLVQPVGSPLSLECTVEGTSNPNLYWYRQAAGRGLQLLFYSVGIGQISSEVPQNLSASRPQDRQFILSSKKLLLSDSGFYLCAWDAGASNEQFFGPGTRLTVL.

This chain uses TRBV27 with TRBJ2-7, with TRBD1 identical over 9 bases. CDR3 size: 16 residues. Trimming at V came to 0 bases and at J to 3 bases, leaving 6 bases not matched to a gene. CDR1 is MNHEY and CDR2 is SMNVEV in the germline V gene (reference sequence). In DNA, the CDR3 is TGTGCCAGCAGTTTATCCTCACCGGGACAGGGCTACGAGCAGTACTTC. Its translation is CASSLSSPGQGYEQYF.

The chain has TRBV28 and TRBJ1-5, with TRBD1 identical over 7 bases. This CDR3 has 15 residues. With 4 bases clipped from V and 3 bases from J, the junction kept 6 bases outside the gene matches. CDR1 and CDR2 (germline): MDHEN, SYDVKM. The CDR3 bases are TGTGCCAGCAGTTCAGGACAGGCAGACAATCAGCCCCAGCATTTT. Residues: CASSSGQADNQPQHF.

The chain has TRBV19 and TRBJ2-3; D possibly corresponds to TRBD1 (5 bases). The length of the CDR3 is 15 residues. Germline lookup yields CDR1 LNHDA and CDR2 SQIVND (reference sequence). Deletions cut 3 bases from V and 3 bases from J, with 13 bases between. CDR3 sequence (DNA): TGTGCCAGTAGTATTGCGCAGGGCCGGACAGATACGCAGTATTTT. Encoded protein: CASSIAQGRTDTQYF.

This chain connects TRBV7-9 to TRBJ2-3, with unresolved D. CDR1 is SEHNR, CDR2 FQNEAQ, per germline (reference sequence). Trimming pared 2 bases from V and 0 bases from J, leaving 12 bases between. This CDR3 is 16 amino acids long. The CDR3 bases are TGTGCCAGCAGCTTAAGGGCAGGCTTTAGCACAGATACGCAGTATTTT. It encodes CASSLRAGFSTDTQYF.

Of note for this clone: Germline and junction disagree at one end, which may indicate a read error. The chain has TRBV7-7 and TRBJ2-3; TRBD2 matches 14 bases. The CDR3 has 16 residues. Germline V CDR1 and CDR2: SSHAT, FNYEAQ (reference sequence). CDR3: CASSQTSGGGLDTQYF. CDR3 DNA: TGTGCTAGCAGCCAGACTAGCGGGGGGGGCTTGGATACGCAGTATTTT.

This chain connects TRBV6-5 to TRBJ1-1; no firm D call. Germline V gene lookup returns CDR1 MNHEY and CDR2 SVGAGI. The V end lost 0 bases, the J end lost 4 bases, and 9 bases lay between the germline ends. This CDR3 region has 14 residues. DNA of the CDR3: TGTGCCAGCAGTTACTCGATCCTCCCCACTGAAGCTTTCTTT. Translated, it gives CASSYSILPTEAFF.